The 9 T cell receptor beta chains presented below share a single source sample, sequenced in a study of T-cell memory formation after mild COVID-19. TCRdb reanalysed the 5' RACE reads using MiXCR and keeps one entry per CDR3 protein. This table holds a few hundred thousand distinct CDR3 sequences, around 19% found once. Sequencing used PBMCs or a T cell subset sorted from them (not recorded which). These receptors were obtained from a man younger than 35 who had mild COVID-19 (a few samples of this study predate the infection). Cell type and time point are not known.

This clonotype occurred many times. The gene calls are TRBV7-2 and TRBJ1-5; 7 bases align to TRBD1. The V gene end was trimmed by 0 bases and the J gene end by 4 bases; junction bases not matched to a gene: 12. This CDR3 is built from 18 residues. CDR1 is SGHTA, CDR2 FQGNSA, per germline. CDR3 residues: CASSLAGGAARGNQPQHF. Written as DNA, the CDR3 is TGTGCCAGCAGCTTAGCTGGGGGGGCTGCCAGGGGGAATCAGCCCCAGCATTTT.

This clonotype was picked up a small number of times. The genes are TRBV4-3 and TRBJ1-5; no firm D call. This CDR3 has 15 amino acids. V was clipped by 1 base and J by 0 bases, with 7 bases between them. Germline V lookup: CDR1 LGHNA, CDR2 YSLEER. The CDR3 nucleotides are TGCGCCAGCAGCCAAGCCTGGCATAGCAATCAGCCCCAGCATTTT. Residues: CASSQAWHSNQPQHF.

A few counts support this clonotype. The CDR3, as DNA: TGCGCCAGCAGGGGGGGACAGCTTCAAGCAACTAATGAAAAACTGTTTTTT. It specifies CASRGGQLQATNEKLFF. The J gene is TRBJ1-4, the V gene TRBV5-1, with 7 bases matching TRBD1. The CDR3 runs to 17 residues. Germline loops: CDR1 SGHRS, CDR2 YFSETQ. The trim removed 5 bases at V and 0 bases at J, leaving 10 bases unmatched.

The rearrangement links TRBV11-2 to TRBJ2-6; no reliable D call. With 1 base removed from V and 0 bases from J, the gap between germline ends came to 7 bases. The germline V gene encodes CDR1 SGHAT and CDR2 FQNNGV. The CDR3 runs to 16 residues. CDR3 in DNA: TGTGCCAGCAGCTTAGGCGGCAGCTCTGGGGCCAACGTCCTGACTTTC. This encodes CASSLGGSSGANVLTF. The full variable domain, rest sourced from reference TRBV11-2 and TRBJ2-6, is EAGVAQSPRYKIIEKRQSVAFWCNPISGHATLYWYQQILGQGPKLLIQFQNNGVVDDSQLPKDRFSAERLKGVDSTLKIQPAKLEDSAVYLCASSLGGSSGANVLTFGAGSRLTVL.

In this sample, this clonotype turned up a few times. The rearrangement joins TRBV6-2 or TRBV6-3 to TRBJ2-3, with D perhaps matching TRBD2 (6 bases). Germline V gene data show CDR1 as MNHEY and CDR2 as SVGEGT. Trimming removed 0 bases at V and 2 bases at J, with 12 bases between. The CDR3 is made up of 16 amino acids. The DNA of the CDR3 is TGTGCCAGCAGTTACTCATCGCGGGGAGACACAGATACGCAGTATTTT. Its protein product is CASSYSSRGDTDTQYF.

The chain carries TRBV6-6 and TRBJ2-7, with 7 bases matching TRBD1. There are 15 residues in the CDR3. V lost 6 bases, J lost 6 bases, and 14 bases stayed unmatched. Germline V CDR1 and CDR2: MNHNY, SVGAGI (reference sequence). The CDR3 reads CASSLIRGQLAEQYV. The CDR3 region has the DNA TGTGCCAGCAGCCTAATTCGGGGACAGTTGGCCGAGCAGTACGTC.

This sequence joins TRBV7-8 and TRBJ2-3; unclear D gene. Germline assignment: CDR1 SGHVS and CDR2 FQNEAQ. The CDR3 totals 13 residues. Trimming left V 1 base short and J 2 bases short, with 4 bases between. CDR3 nucleotides: TGTGCCAGCAGCTTAGGCCACACAGATACGCAGTATTTT. It is translated as CASSLGHTDTQYF.

The chain uses TRBV7-2 and TRBJ2-1, with no clear D. V lost 4 bases and J lost 4, with 5 bases in between. The length of the CDR3 is 12 residues. Germline V gene sequence: CDR1 SGHTA, CDR2 FQGNSA. CDR3 nucleotides: TGTGCCAGCAGCTACGTGTACAATGAGCAGTTCTTC. Translation: CASSYVYNEQFF.

The sample holds a few counts of this clonotype. This rearrangement joins TRBV7-9 to TRBJ1-2; D gene unclear. Germline V gives CDR1 SEHNR, CDR2 FQNEAQ (reference sequence). This CDR3 contains 12 residues. The V end was cut by 5 bases, the J end by 0 bases, with 4 bases between. The CDR3 DNA reads as TGTGCCAGCAGCGGTCCTAACTATGGCTACACCTTC. This encodes CASSGPNYGYTF.